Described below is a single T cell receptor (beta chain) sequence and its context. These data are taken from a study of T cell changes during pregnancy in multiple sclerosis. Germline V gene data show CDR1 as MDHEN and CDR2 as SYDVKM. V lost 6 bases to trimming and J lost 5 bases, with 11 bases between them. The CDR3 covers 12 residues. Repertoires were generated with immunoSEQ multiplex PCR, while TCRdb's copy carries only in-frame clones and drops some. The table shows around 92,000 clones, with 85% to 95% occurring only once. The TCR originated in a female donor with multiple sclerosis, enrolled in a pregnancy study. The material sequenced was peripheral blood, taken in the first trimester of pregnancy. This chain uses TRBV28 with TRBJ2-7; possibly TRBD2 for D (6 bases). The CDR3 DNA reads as TGTGCCAGCAGGGAAGGGAGGAACGAGCAGTACTTC. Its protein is CASREGRNEQYF.